This is a list of T cell receptor beta chains from one sample in a study of spatial heterogeneity in lung cancer. TCRdb re-derived calls from the 5' RACE reads in MiXCR, one entry per CDR3 protein. In the table there are some 32,000 distinct CDR3 sequences, more than 9% of which are singletons. Sequencing used PBMCs, obtained at follow-up. These receptors originate from a female donor with early-stage non-small cell lung cancer. Both conserved end residues are part of each CDR3. A D gene is named only where the DNA matches it firmly. Part of the rows lack a size; the others show once, few, many or a class for expanded clones.

J	size	V	D	CDR3	DNA
TRBJ2-7	many	TRBV6-1	.	CASTLTTSSYEQYF	TGTGCCAGCACCTTGACAACGAGCTCCTACGAGCAGTACTTC
TRBJ2-3	many	TRBV7-9	TRBD2	CASSFLAGDSDTQYF	TGTGCCAGCAGCTTCCTAGCGGGGGATTCAGATACGCAGTATTTT
TRBJ2-3	many	TRBV29-1	.	CSVEGDVIDSPTDTQYF	TGCAGCGTTGAAGGAGACGTGATAGACAGTCCCACAGATACGCAGTATTTT
TRBJ2-1	many	TRBV29-1	.	CSVGTLLYNEQFF	TGCAGCGTTGGCACCCTCCTCTACAATGAGCAGTTCTTC
TRBJ2-2	many	TRBV7-2	.	CASTENTGELFF	TGTGCCAGCACCGAGAACACCGGGGAGCTGTTTTTT
TRBJ1-1	.	TRBV27	.	CASSLSPADTEAFF	TGTGCCAGCAGTTTATCCCCAGCCGACACTGAAGCTTTCTTT
TRBJ2-5	many	TRBV5-6	.	CASSPYGAETQYF	TGTGCCAGCAGCCCCTACGGGGCGGAGACCCAGTACTTC
TRBJ1-4	.	TRBV19	.	CASSISVATNEKLFF	TGTGCCAGTAGTATATCGGTCGCAACTAATGAAAAACTGTTTTTT
TRBJ1-1	.	TRBV5-1	.	CASSLDGANTEAFF	TGCGCCAGCAGCTTGGATGGAGCTAACACTGAAGCTTTCTTT
TRBJ2-6	many	TRBV7-2	.	CASSLVNRDNWKAHNVLTF	TGTGCCAGCAGCTTAGTCAATAGGGACAACTGGAAAGCCCACAACGTCCTGACTTTC
TRBJ1-1	few	TRBV5-4	TRBD1	CASNQGDTEAFF	TGTGCCAGCAACCAGGGGGACACTGAAGCTTTCTTT
TRBJ2-2	many	TRBV12-3/TRBV12-4	.	CASSPTTNTGELFF	TGTGCCAGCAGCCCTACCACGAACACCGGGGAGCTGTTTTTT
TRBJ2-5	many	TRBV18	.	CASSPPDTQRTQYF	TGTGCCAGCTCACCACCGGACACCCAACGGACCCAGTACTTC
TRBJ2-5	many	TRBV7-8	TRBD2	CASSWVMRGGGETQYF	TGTGCCAGCAGCTGGGTGATGCGGGGGGGCGGAGAGACCCAGTACTTC
TRBJ1-5	many	TRBV6-5	.	CASGTDRYNQPQHF	TGTGCCAGCGGAACTGACAGGTACAATCAGCCCCAGCATTTT
TRBJ2-7	.	TRBV7-8	.	CASSSGFYEQYF	TGTGCCAGCAGCTCTGGCTTCTACGAGCAGTACTTC